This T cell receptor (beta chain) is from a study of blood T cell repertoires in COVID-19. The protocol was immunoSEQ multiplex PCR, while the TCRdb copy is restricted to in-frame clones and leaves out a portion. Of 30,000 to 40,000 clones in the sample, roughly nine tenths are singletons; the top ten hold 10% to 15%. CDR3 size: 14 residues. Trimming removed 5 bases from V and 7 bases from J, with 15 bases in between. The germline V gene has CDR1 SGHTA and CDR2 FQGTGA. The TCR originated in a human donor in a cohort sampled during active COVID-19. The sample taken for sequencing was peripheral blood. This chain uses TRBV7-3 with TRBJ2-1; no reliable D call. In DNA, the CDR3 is TGTGCCAGCAGCCAGACGAGGATAGAGAATGAGCAGTTCTTC. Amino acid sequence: CASSQTRIENEQFF.